One and the same sample provided the 11 T cell receptor beta chains below, sequenced in a study of T-cell reconstitution after alpha-beta-depleted transplantation in children. Unique molecular identifiers tagged the TCRbeta library. Using its own MiXCR run on the PCR reads, TCRdb lists one record per CDR3 protein. In the table there are 600,000 to 700,000 distinct CDR3 sequences, about 12% of which are singletons. The source was PBMCs, collected before TCRalphabeta/CD19-depleted stem cell transplant. The receptor set was obtained from a girl between 2 and 10 years old with congenital amegakaryocytic thrombocytopenia, due to receive a stem cell transplant.

This clonotype has at least ten counts. In nucleotides, the CDR3 is TGCGCCAGCAGCATAAGTCGGAGCTTAGCGGGAGCGGATACGCAGTATTTT. Translating gives CASSISRSLAGADTQYF. The chain couples TRBV5-1 to TRBJ2-3, with 9 positions matching TRBD2. The CDR3 runs to 17 residues. Per germline, CDR1 SGHRS and CDR2 YFSETQ. The V gene end was trimmed by 4 bases and the J gene end by 6 bases; junction bases not matched to a gene: 15. Looking up the rest from reference TRBV5-1 and TRBJ2-3 gives the full variable domain: KAGVTQTPRYLIKTRGQQVTLSCSPISGHRSVSWYQQTPGQGLQFLFEYFSETQRNKGNFPGRFSGRQFSNSRSEMNVSTLELGDSALYLCASSISRSLAGADTQYFGPGTRLTVL.

With regard to this clonotype: A much larger clone lies a single base off, so this may be a read error. This is likely a read error, given that the CDR3 carries no conserved phenylalanine or tryptophan at its end. J is TRBJ2-1 and V is TRBV5-1; 8 nucleotides agree with TRBD1. J gave up 9 bases and V 4 bases, and 6 bases lay outside the gene matches. This CDR3 comprises 13 residues. Per germline, CDR1 SGHRS and CDR2 YFSETQ. In nucleotides, the CDR3 is TGCGCCAGCAGCGCGCCAGGACAGGGTGAGCAGTTCCTC. Its translation is CASSAPGQGEQFL.

This clonotype was picked up many times. V is TRBV20-1 and J is TRBJ2-3, with 10 bases matching TRBD2. Germline V CDR1 and CDR2: DFQATT, SNEGSKA (reference sequence). V lost 7 bases to trimming and J lost 2 bases; unmatched junction nucleotides: 6. This CDR3 is built from 14 residues. The CDR3 nucleotides read TGCAGTGGAAGAACTAGCGGGATCACAGATACGCAGTATTTT. This gives the protein CSGRTSGITDTQYF.

CDR3 amino acids: CASRKVYGAGGEQYF. The CDR3 region has the DNA TGCGCCAGCAGGAAGGTCTACGGTGCCGGCGGCGAGCAGTACTTC. This chain uses TRBV10-2 with TRBJ2-7; the D is unclear. Germline CDR1 reads WSHSY; CDR2 reads SAAADI. V was cut by 6 bases and J by 6 bases, with 21 bases left in between. There are 15 residues in the CDR3.

This clonotype was seen a few times. The chain is built from TRBV7-3 and TRBJ1-6; D is perhaps TRBD1 (5 bases). Germline V lookup: CDR1 SGHTA, CDR2 FQGTGA. V was trimmed by 2 bases and J by 7 bases, leaving 9 bases between them. The length of the CDR3 is 14 residues. The CDR3 DNA sequence: TGTGCCAGCAGCTTAGGGACGGCCAATTCACCCCTCCACTTT. It specifies CASSLGTANSPLHF.

There are many counts of this clonotype. The genes are TRBV7-2 and TRBJ2-1; no clear D. Per the germline V gene, CDR1 is SGHTA and CDR2 is FQGNSA. This CDR3 has 15 amino acids. V shed 8 bases and J shed 0 bases, with 14 bases lying between them. CDR3 coding DNA: TGTGCCAGCGGTCGAGCAGCCCGCTCCTACAATGAGCAGTTCTTC. This gives the protein CASGRAARSYNEQFF.

This clonotype appeared many times. V and J are TRBV12-3 or TRBV12-4 and TRBJ2-1; TRBD2 matches 12 bases. The V and J ends lost 5 bases and 8 bases, in that order; junction bases with no gene match: 10. The CDR3 runs 16 residues. The CDR3, as DNA: TGTGCCAGCAGTCCGTTGACTAGCGGGAGAGTCGATGAGCAGTTCTTC. Translating it yields CASSPLTSGRVDEQFF.

J is TRBJ1-5 and V is TRBV6-1, with 7 bases matching TRBD1. The CDR3 spans 14 residues. The J segment lost 6 bases and the V segment lost 10 bases, leaving 12 bases of the junction unmatched. The germline V gene encodes CDR1 MNHNS and CDR2 SASEGT. DNA of the CDR3: TGTGCCACCGTCAGGGGGGACAGTGTTCAGCCCCAGCATTTT. Residues: CATVRGDSVQPQHF.

CDR3 bases: TGCAGTGCTAGTCGGGCAGGGCGAACCGGGGAGCTGTTTTTT. Residues: CSASRAGRTGELFF. The chain is built from TRBV20-1 and TRBJ2-2, with D possibly being TRBD1 (5 bases). V was clipped by 3 bases and J by 5 bases, with 13 bases between them. Germline V gene sequence: CDR1 DFQATT, CDR2 SNEGSKA (reference sequence). This CDR3 has 14 amino acids.

This chain uses TRBV7-8 with TRBJ2-3, with 7 positions matching TRBD2. V was clipped by 0 bases and J by 2 bases; unmatched bases: 8. The V gene's germline CDR1 is SGHVS and CDR2 FQNEAQ. CDR3 length: 17 residues. This CDR3 reads CASSLAPGRADTDTQYF. The CDR3 nucleotides read TGTGCCAGCAGCTTAGCGCCGGGGAGGGCGGACACAGATACGCAGTATTTT.

The V and J genes are TRBV5-6 and TRBJ1-1; TRBD1 is a possible D gene (5 bases). Germline V gene data show CDR1 as SGHDT and CDR2 as YYEEEE. V was clipped by 5 bases and J by 5 bases, with 22 bases between them. The CDR3 consists of 16 residues. CDR3 sequence reads: CASRRNGRGVYTEAFF. The CDR3, as DNA: TGTGCCAGCAGACGAAACGGTCGAGGGGTTTATACTGAAGCTTTCTTT.